This TCR beta chain was retrieved from a study of shared clonotypes between healthy human individuals. General study points: Several donors showed sharing of 4.5% to 5% of naive CD4 clonotypes.

Details on this clone: Its matching antigen is unknown.

Generated by immunoSEQ multiplex PCR, the TCRdb table keeps only in-frame clones and is missing some. The data show 2 million to 2.5 million clones, about 94% seen once. The CDR3 covers 16 residues. Germline V gene lookup returns CDR1 SGHDN and CDR2 FVKESK. V lost 2 bases to trimming and J lost 0 bases, with 11 bases between them. The chain couples TRBV14 to TRBJ2-1, with D perhaps matching TRBD1 (6 bases). The sequenced sample was naive CD4+ T cells sorted from blood. Subset indicated: CD45RA+ positively selected. The clonotype originates from a man between 18 and 29 years old in good health. CDR3 bases: TGTGCCAGCAGCCAAAGGGGGTCCAACTCCTACAATGAGCAGTTCTTC. It translates to CASSQRGSNSYNEQFF.